Detailed here is one T cell receptor (beta chain). Its antigen is as yet unknown. Here immunoSEQ multiplex PCR was the method, and the copy in TCRdb shows in-frame clones only, minus some. This table holds approximately 11,000 clones, around 81% found once. This sample stems from a study of cytotoxic CD8 clonotypes in ibrutinib-treated CLL. Study findings and constraints: Higher clonality was seen at ibrutinib response and a return toward baseline at progression. Public clonotypes, rarely seen, contracted or held steady on treatment.

This CDR3 spans 13 amino acids. Germline V gene data show CDR1 as SGHDT and CDR2 as YYEEEE. V was pared by 5 bases and J by 1 base, with 7 bases between. The source is a human donor with chronic lymphocytic leukemia. The chain is built from TRBV5-6 and TRBJ1-5, with no clear D. Sequences were derived from PBMCs, sampled at disease progression, from a patient treated with ibrutinib. The CDR3 DNA sequence: TGTGCCAGCAGTGTTTGGAGCAATCAGCCCCAGCATTTT. Translation gives CASSVWSNQPQHF.